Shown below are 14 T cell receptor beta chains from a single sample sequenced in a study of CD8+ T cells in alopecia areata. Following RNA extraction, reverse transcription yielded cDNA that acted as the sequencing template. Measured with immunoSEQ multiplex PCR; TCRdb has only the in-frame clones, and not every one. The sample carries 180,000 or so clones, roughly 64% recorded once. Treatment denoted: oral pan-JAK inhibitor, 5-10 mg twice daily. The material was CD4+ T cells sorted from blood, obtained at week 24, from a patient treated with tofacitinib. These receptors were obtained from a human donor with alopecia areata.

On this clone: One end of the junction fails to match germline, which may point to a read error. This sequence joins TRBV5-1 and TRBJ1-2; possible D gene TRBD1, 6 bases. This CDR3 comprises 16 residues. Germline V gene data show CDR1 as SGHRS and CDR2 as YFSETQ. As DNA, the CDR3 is TGCACCAGCAGCTTGGAGTTTCCGGGGGCGGGCTATGGCTACACCTTC. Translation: CTSSLEFPGAGYGYTF.

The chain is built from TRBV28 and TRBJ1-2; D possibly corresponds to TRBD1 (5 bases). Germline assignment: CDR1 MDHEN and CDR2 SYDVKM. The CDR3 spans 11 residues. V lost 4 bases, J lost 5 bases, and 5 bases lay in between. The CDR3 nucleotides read TGTGCCAGCAGTTGGGGGTATGGCTACACCTTC. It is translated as CASSWGYGYTF.

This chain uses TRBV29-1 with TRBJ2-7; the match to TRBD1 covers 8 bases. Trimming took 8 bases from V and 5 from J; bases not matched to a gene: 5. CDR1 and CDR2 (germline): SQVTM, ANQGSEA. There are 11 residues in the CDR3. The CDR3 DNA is TGCAGCACCCGGACAGGGAACGAGCAGTACTTC. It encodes CSTRTGNEQYF.

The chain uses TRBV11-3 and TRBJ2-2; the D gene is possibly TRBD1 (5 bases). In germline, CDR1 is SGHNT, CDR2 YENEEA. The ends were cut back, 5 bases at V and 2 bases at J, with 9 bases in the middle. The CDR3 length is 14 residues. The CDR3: CASSPGPNTGELFF. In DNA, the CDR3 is TGTGCCAGCAGCCCAGGGCCCAACACCGGGGAGCTGTTTTTT.

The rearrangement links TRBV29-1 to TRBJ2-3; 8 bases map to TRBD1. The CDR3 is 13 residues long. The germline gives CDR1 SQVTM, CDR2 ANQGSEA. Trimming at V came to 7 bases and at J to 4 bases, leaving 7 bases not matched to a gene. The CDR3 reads CSGRQGRSDTQYF. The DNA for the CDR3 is TGCAGCGGTCGACAGGGGCGCTCAGATACGCAGTATTTT.

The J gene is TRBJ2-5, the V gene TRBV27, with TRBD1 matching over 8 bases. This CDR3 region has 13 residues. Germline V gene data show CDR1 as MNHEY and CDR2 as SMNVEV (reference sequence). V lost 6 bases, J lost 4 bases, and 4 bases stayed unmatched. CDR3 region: CASRRTGPETQYF. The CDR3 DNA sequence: TGTGCCAGCAGACGGACAGGGCCAGAGACCCAGTACTTC.

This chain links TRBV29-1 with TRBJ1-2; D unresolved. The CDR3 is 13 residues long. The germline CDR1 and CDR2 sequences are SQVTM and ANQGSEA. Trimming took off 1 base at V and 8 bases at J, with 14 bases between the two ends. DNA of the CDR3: TGCAGCGTTGAAGGCCAAACCCCTCGGGGCTACACCTTC. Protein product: CSVEGQTPRGYTF.

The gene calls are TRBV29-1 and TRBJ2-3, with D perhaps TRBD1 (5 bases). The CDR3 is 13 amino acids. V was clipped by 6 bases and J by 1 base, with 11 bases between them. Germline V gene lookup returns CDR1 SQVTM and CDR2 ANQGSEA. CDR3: CSVQGLGTDTQYF. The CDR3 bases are TGCAGCGTGCAGGGTTTGGGCACAGATACGCAGTATTTT.

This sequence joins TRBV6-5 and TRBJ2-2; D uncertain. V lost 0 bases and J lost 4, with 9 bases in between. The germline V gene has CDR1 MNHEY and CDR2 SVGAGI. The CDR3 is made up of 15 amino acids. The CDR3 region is CASSYSNLGTGELFF. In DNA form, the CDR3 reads TGTGCCAGCAGTTACTCGAATCTGGGCACCGGGGAGCTGTTTTTT.

For the CDR3, the DNA is TGTGCCAGCAGACGGGGCTCTAACTATGGCTACACCTTC. This sequence encodes CASRRGSNYGYTF. The chain has TRBV25-1 and TRBJ1-2; D is perhaps TRBD1 (5 bases). This CDR3 region has 13 residues. V was trimmed by 6 bases and J by 0 bases, leaving 8 bases between them. Germline V gene sequence: CDR1 MGHDK, CDR2 SYGVNS.

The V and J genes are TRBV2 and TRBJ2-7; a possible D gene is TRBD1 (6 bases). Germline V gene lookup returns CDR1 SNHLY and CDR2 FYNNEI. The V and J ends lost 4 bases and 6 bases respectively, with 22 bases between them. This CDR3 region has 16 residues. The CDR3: CASSGPSARQDGEQYF. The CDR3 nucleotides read TGTGCCAGCAGTGGCCCTTCGGCCCGACAGGACGGCGAGCAGTACTTC.

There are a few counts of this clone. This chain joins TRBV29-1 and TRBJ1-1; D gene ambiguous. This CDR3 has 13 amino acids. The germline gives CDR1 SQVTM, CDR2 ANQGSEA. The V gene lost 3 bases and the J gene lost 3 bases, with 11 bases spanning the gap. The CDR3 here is CSVERRLDTEAFF. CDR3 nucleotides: TGCAGCGTTGAGCGGAGATTGGACACTGAAGCTTTCTTT.

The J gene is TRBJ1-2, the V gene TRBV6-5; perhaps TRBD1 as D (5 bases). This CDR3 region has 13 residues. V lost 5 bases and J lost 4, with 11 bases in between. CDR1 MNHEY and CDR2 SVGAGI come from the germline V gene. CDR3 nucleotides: TGTGCCAGCAGTAAGGGACTCCCCTATGGCTACACCTTC. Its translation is CASSKGLPYGYTF.

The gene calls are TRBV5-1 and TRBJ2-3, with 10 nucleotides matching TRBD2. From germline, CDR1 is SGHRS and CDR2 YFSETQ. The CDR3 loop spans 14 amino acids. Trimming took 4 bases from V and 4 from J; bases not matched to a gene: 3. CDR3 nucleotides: TGCGCCAGCAGCCGGACTAGCGGTCCAGATACGCAGTATTTT. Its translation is CASSRTSGPDTQYF.